This T cell receptor (beta chain) stems from a study of T cell repertoires in cytomegalovirus infection. Each CDR3 protein gets one entry after TCRdb re-called the reads with MiXCR. The table lists approximately 630,000 distinct CDR3 sequences, 24% of them singletons. The V gene's germline CDR1 is KGHDR and CDR2 SFDVKD. This CDR3 comprises 16 residues. With V trimmed by 7 bases and J by 0 bases, 6 bases remained unmatched. The chain is built from TRBV24-1 and TRBJ2-2; TRBD2 matches 8 bases. Specimen: CD8+ T cells from PBMCs. The receptor was derived from a human donor in good health (CMV status not recorded). Some clones in this sample may be carry-over from other donors' samples. The CDR3 DNA reads TGTGCCACCAGCGATGGTAGCGGGACGAACACCGGGGAGCTGTTTTTT. As protein: CATSDGSGTNTGELFF.